The 11 T cell receptor beta chains below come from one sample, sequenced in a study of blood T cell repertoires in COVID-19. The protocol was immunoSEQ multiplex PCR, while the TCRdb copy is restricted to in-frame clones and leaves out a portion. Here the sample spans about 15,000 clones, roughly 80% being singletons. Sequencing used peripheral blood. The receptors were gathered from a human donor in a cohort sampled during active COVID-19.

This clone is a singleton in its sample. The chain links TRBV7-9 to TRBJ2-5; possible D gene TRBD1, 5 bases. Trimming left V 5 bases short and J 5 bases short, with 9 bases between. CDR3 size: 12 residues. The germline V gene has CDR1 SEHNR and CDR2 FQNEAQ (reference sequence). CDR3 region: CASSPWGETQYF. DNA of the CDR3: TGTGCCAGCAGCCCTTGGGGCGAGACCCAGTACTTC.

The chain employs TRBV15 and TRBJ1-5, with 8 positions matching TRBD1. V shed 3 bases, J shed 0 bases, and the junction held 4 bases outside the gene matches. The CDR3 runs to 16 residues. Germline CDR1 LNHNV, CDR2 YYDKDF (reference sequence). The CDR3 region is CATSRDRVTSNQPQHF. In DNA, the CDR3 is TGTGCCACCAGCAGGGACAGGGTGACTAGCAATCAGCCCCAGCATTTT.

This chain uses TRBV9 with TRBJ1-6; no firm D call. Germline V gene data show CDR1 as SGDLS and CDR2 as YYNGEE. V was cut by 6 bases and J by 7 bases, with 11 bases left in between. The CDR3 spans 13 residues. CDR3 bases: TGTGCCAGCAAGAGGGCAGAAAATTCACCCCTCCACTTT. Protein product: CASKRAENSPLHF.

This clone was seen a handful of times. V and J are TRBV19 and TRBJ2-1, with D maybe TRBD2 (6 bases). This CDR3 has 16 residues. Germline loops: CDR1 LNHDA, CDR2 SQIVND (reference sequence). The germline V and J ends were trimmed by 6 bases and 0 bases, with 15 bases remaining between them. The CDR3 DNA is TGTGCCAGTAGAAAATCTAGCGCAAGCTCCTACAATGAGCAGTTCTTC. This codes for CASRKSSASSYNEQFF.

J is TRBJ2-3 and V is TRBV18, with TRBD1 matching 7 bases. Unmatched junction bases numbered 3, after V lost 5 bases and J lost 4 bases. CDR3 length equals 13 residues. CDR1 and CDR2 from the germline V gene are KGHSH and LQKENI. The CDR3 loop reads CASSRQGADTQYF. The CDR3 DNA is TGTGCCAGCTCAAGACAGGGAGCAGATACGCAGTATTTT.

This clone is judged large. The rearrangement links TRBV28 to TRBJ2-2, with D maybe TRBD2 (6 bases). V lost 7 bases, J lost 5 bases, and 17 bases lay in between. From germline, CDR1 is MDHEN and CDR2 SYDVKM. The CDR3 consists of 15 residues. CDR3 nucleotide sequence: TGTGCCAGCACGCCTGGGACTGCGATGACCGGGGAGCTGTTTTTT. Translated, it gives CASTPGTAMTGELFF.

This chain joins TRBV4-2 and TRBJ2-4; TRBD2 matches 13 bases. The CDR3 has 17 residues. The germline CDR1 and CDR2 sequences are LGHNA and YNFKEQ. J lost 3 bases, V lost 2 bases, and 4 bases had no gene match. This chain's CDR3 is CASSQRTSGSGKNIQYF. In DNA, the CDR3 is TGTGCCAGCAGCCAACGGACTAGCGGGAGTGGCAAAAACATTCAGTACTTC.

V usage is TRBV27 and J usage is TRBJ2-2; D is undetermined. The germline V gene has CDR1 MNHEY and CDR2 SMNVEV (reference sequence). V shed 4 bases and J shed 8 bases, with 14 bases lying between them. The CDR3 contains 14 residues. The CDR3 bases are TGTGCCAGCAGTTCCCCACCGCAAGCAGGGGAGCTGTTTTTT. As protein: CASSSPPQAGELFF.

The rearrangement joins TRBV19 to TRBJ1-1, with D possibly TRBD1 on 5 matching bases. The V and J ends lost 9 bases and 6 bases respectively, with 11 bases between them. CDR1 is LNHDA, CDR2 SQIVND, per germline (reference sequence). The CDR3 spans 11 residues. The CDR3 nucleotides are TGTGCCAGCCGGACAAAGTCTGAAGCTTTCTTT. Translating it yields CASRTKSEAFF.

This clone turned up a few times. The J gene is TRBJ2-1, the V gene TRBV2; D is possibly TRBD1 (6 bases). Germline V lookup: CDR1 SNHLY, CDR2 FYNNEI. The CDR3 consists of 12 residues. Trimming stripped 6 bases from V and 10 bases from J, with 13 bases between. CDR3 amino acids: CASRPTGKEQFF. DNA for the CDR3: TGTGCCAGCAGACCGACAGGAAAGGAGCAGTTCTTC.

The chain uses TRBV2 and TRBJ1-2; D uncertain. CDR1 and CDR2 from the germline V gene are SNHLY and FYNNEI. The length of the CDR3 is 15 residues. V lost 6 bases to trimming and J lost 0 bases, with 14 bases between them. CDR3 sequence: CASSPARLSNYGYTF. CDR3 coding DNA: TGTGCCAGCAGCCCGGCGAGGTTGTCTAACTATGGCTACACCTTC.